The 5 T cell receptor beta chains below all came from one sample that was sequenced in a study of cytomegalovirus exposure and HLA in healthy donors. PCR primers comprised 60 Vbeta and 13 Jbeta primers. Data came from immunoSEQ multiplex PCR; TCRdb stores just in-frame clones and leaves some out. The sample includes 85,000 to 100,000 clones, around four fifths seen only once; the top ten take under 8%. Sequenced input: PBMCs. The source of these receptors is a man aged 50-60 years in good health and CMV-seropositive.

In DNA form, the CDR3 reads TGCGCCAGCAGCCAAGATGGCCCGGGACAGAACTCCTACGAGCAGTACTTC. Translating it yields CASSQDGPGQNSYEQYF. The rearrangement joins TRBV4-3 to TRBJ2-7; 7 bases are a match to TRBD1. Looked up from germline, CDR1 is LGHNA and CDR2 is YSLEER. V shed 0 bases and J 0 bases; nucleotides not matched to a gene: 8. The CDR3 runs to 17 residues.

The chain employs TRBV7-2 and TRBJ2-7, with D tentatively TRBD1 (5 bases). The V gene lost 2 bases and the J gene lost 1 base, with 21 bases spanning the gap. Germline CDR1 is SGHTA and CDR2 is FQGNSA. This CDR3 is built from 18 residues. The CDR3 DNA sequence: TGTGCCAGCAGCTTATCAGTAGGGGCCGTCGCCATTTCCTACGAGCAGTACTTC. It translates to CASSLSVGAVAISYEQYF.

The J gene is TRBJ1-4, the V gene TRBV9; D call uncertain. Germline V lookup: CDR1 SGDLS, CDR2 YYNGEE. Trimming pared 0 bases from V and 8 bases from J, leaving 14 bases between. The CDR3 sequence is 15 residues long. CDR3 amino acids: CASSVGPLRGEKLFF. The CDR3 DNA reads as TGTGCCAGCAGCGTAGGGCCGCTACGAGGCGAAAAACTGTTTTTT.

The chain links TRBV15 to TRBJ2-7, with D hard to call. Looked up from germline, CDR1 is LNHNV and CDR2 is YYDKDF (reference sequence). V lost 0 bases and J lost 1, with 16 bases in between. The CDR3 covers 17 residues. DNA of the CDR3: TGTGCCACCAGCAGAGATAGAGGAGTTAGTATTTCCTACGAGCAGTACTTC. Its translation is CATSRDRGVSISYEQYF.

This clone has just a few counts. The V call is TRBV30, the J call TRBJ1-3, with D hard to call. The CDR3 length is 16 residues. Germline V CDR1 and CDR2: GTSNPN, SVGIG (reference sequence). With 5 bases removed from V and 0 bases from J, the gap between germline ends came to 17 bases. The CDR3 loop is CAWGSRALFSGNTIYF. CDR3 nucleotides: TGTGCCTGGGGGAGTAGGGCGCTATTCTCTGGAAACACCATATATTTT.